This T cell receptor beta chain stems from a study of glioma-infiltrating T cells. The sample holds a few counts of this clonotype. Amplification of TCR alpha and beta CDR3 regions from RNA used iRepertoire nested multiplex PCR. Each CDR3 protein gets one entry after TCRdb re-called the multiplex PCR reads with MiXCR. In the table there are around 130,000 distinct CDR3 sequences, roughly a quarter of which are singletons. The CDR3 spans 14 residues. From germline, CDR1 is SEHNR and CDR2 FQNEAQ (reference sequence). J was trimmed by 10 bases and V by 5 bases; bases with no gene match: 10. The chain is built from TRBV7-9 and TRBJ2-1, with 8 bases aligning to TRBD2. This sequence originates from a human donor with low-grade glioma or glioblastoma, undergoing nonglioma brain surgery, or in good health (not recorded which). Sequencing was done on a sample of glioma tissue, nonneoplastic brain tissue, or PBMCs (not recorded which). For the CDR3, the DNA is TGTGCCAGCAGCCAGGGACTAGGGGGGTTGGAGCAGTTCTTC. It specifies CASSQGLGGLEQFF.